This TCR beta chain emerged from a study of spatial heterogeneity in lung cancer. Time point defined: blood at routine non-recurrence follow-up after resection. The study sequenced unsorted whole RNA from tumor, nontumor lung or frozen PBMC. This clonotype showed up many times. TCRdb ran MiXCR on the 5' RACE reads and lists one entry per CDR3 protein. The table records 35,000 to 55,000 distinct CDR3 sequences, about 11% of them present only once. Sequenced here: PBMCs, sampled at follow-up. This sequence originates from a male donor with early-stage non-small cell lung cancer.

CDR3 region: CSAILNLAGGRSHEQYF. CDR3 in DNA: TGCAGTGCCATTCTCAATTTAGCGGGGGGGCGGTCCCACGAGCAGTACTTC. This chain joins TRBV20-1 and TRBJ2-7; 11 bases map to TRBD2. This CDR3 is built from 17 residues. J gave up 5 bases and V 6 bases, and 18 bases lay outside the gene matches. CDR1 is DFQATT and CDR2 is SNEGSKA in the germline V gene (reference sequence).